These 8 T cell receptor beta chains came from one sample sequenced in a study of blood T cell repertoires in COVID-19 (TCRdb year 2020). The library was obtained by the immunoSEQ multiplex PCR assay. TCRdb obtained this table from immuneACCESS and retained in-frame rearrangements with V and J assigned. These tables miss some clones; where compared with another copy, unresolved V genes account for less than half of the shortfall, and the remainder is unexplained. The sample records some 300,000 clones, 85% to 90% of which are singletons. The leading ten clones occupy roughly 6.3% of the sample. The specimen was peripheral blood. The receptors stem from a woman between 45 and 65 years old with COVID-19, enrolled during active disease.

The CDR3 reads CAISRDRYSGNTIYF. The CDR3 nucleotides are TGTGCCATCAGCAGGGACAGGTACTCCGGAAACACCATATATTTT. This chain connects TRBV10-3 to TRBJ1-3, with 8 bases lining up with TRBD1. Trimming cost V 6 bases and J 4 bases; bases outside gene matches: 8. Germline CDR1 reads ENHRY; CDR2 reads SYGVKD. The CDR3 spans 15 residues.

The V and J genes are TRBV19 and TRBJ1-6; 7 bases agree with TRBD1. This CDR3 is 17 amino acids long. With 5 bases clipped from V and 6 bases from J, the junction kept 13 bases outside the gene matches. Germline loops: CDR1 LNHDA, CDR2 SQIVND (reference sequence). This chain's CDR3 is CASSSRGTEGFNSPLHF. As DNA, the CDR3 is TGTGCCAGTAGTTCCAGGGGGACAGAGGGGTTTAATTCACCCCTCCACTTT.

This chain uses TRBV6-4 with TRBJ2-1; D perhaps matches TRBD2 (6 bases). Germline V lookup: CDR1 MRHNA, CDR2 SNTAGT. The CDR3 runs 12 residues. CDR3 coding DNA: TGTGCATGCGGGAACCTCCCGGGTGAGCAGTTCTTC. Translation: CACGNLPGEQFF.

The chain recombines TRBV5-4 with TRBJ1-1; 7 nucleotides match TRBD1. The V and J ends lost 4 bases and 0 bases, in that order; junction bases with no gene match: 6. CDR3 length equals 15 residues. The germline V gene encodes CDR1 SGHNT and CDR2 YYREEE (reference sequence). The CDR3 sequence: CASSTGGQMNTEAFF. In DNA form, the CDR3 reads TGTGCCAGCAGCACTGGGGGACAGATGAACACTGAAGCTTTCTTT.

This chain joins TRBV5-4 and TRBJ2-1; unclear D gene. Per germline, CDR1 SGHNT and CDR2 YYREEE (reference sequence). The CDR3 spans 11 residues. Trimming pared 2 bases from V and 10 bases from J, leaving 7 bases between. This chain's CDR3 is CASSFNGEQFF. The CDR3, as DNA: TGTGCCAGCAGCTTTAACGGGGAGCAGTTCTTC.

The chain combines TRBV3-1 (or the pseudogene TRBV3-2) with TRBJ2-3; maybe TRBD1 (6 bases). From germline, CDR1 is LGHDT and CDR2 YNNKEL (reference sequence). The CDR3 spans 18 residues. V lost 0 bases, J lost 4 bases, and 20 bases lay in between. The chain's CDR3 is CASSQDYRTTGCPDTQYF. The CDR3 DNA reads as TGTGCCAGCAGCCAAGATTATAGGACCACAGGGTGTCCAGATACGCAGTATTTT.

This clone was observed once. CDR3 DNA: TGTGCCAGCAGTTACACCCCGGGAGTAGGAACCGGGGAGCTGTTTTTT. Its protein is CASSYTPGVGTGELFF. The chain couples TRBV6-2 or TRBV6-3 to TRBJ2-2; D is perhaps TRBD2 (6 bases). Deletions cut 2 bases from V and 5 bases from J, with 15 bases between. The CDR3 has 16 amino acids. Germline V gene sequence: CDR1 MNHEY, CDR2 SVGEGT.

V gene TRBV12-5 combines with J gene TRBJ2-7, with 8 bases matching TRBD1. CDR1 and CDR2 from the germline V gene are LGHNT and FRNRAP. Trimming took 6 bases from V and 2 from J; bases not matched to a gene: 9. This CDR3 is 15 amino acids long. The CDR3 here is CASGLGGQAPYEQYF. The DNA for the CDR3 is TGTGCTAGTGGCCTGGGGGGACAGGCTCCCTACGAGCAGTACTTC.